The next 3 T cell receptor beta chains were all read from a single sample in a study of response to subunit inactivated influenza vaccine. TCRdb itself ran the RT-PCR reads through MiXCR, one entry per CDR3 protein. Among under 850,000 distinct CDR3 sequences, about 18% were seen once, and the ten largest hold about 11%. Sequencing was performed on PBMCs from blood, taken more than 4 days after vaccination. The receptors were sampled from a man aged 45-65 years who received an inactivated influenza vaccine.

The table lists this clonotype with a few counts. This chain joins TRBV11-2 and TRBJ2-7; D not resolved. The length of the CDR3 is 14 residues. V dropped 2 bases and J dropped 2 bases, with 10 bases sitting between them. The germline gives CDR1 SGHAT, CDR2 FQNNGV. This CDR3 is CASSLWAGTYEQYF. The CDR3 nucleotides are TGTGCCAGCAGCTTATGGGCTGGAACCTACGAGCAGTACTTC.

The chain couples TRBV20-1 to TRBJ2-1; 11 bases are shared with TRBD2. Looked up from germline, CDR1 is DFQATT and CDR2 is SNEGSKA (reference sequence). The length of the CDR3 is 14 residues. V lost 1 base to trimming and J lost 10 bases; unmatched junction nucleotides: 6. This chain's CDR3 is CSARGSGGVGEQFF. In nucleotides, the CDR3 is TGCAGTGCTAGAGGTAGCGGGGGGGTGGGGGAGCAGTTCTTC.

The J gene is TRBJ2-7, the V gene TRBV10-3; TRBD1 is a possible D gene (6 bases). V was trimmed by 2 bases and J by 0 bases, leaving 14 bases between them. CDR1 is ENHRY and CDR2 is SYGVKD in the germline V gene. CDR3 length: 16 amino acids. The CDR3 nucleotides are TGTGCCATCAGTGAGGCGTCAGGGGTCAGCTCCTACGAGCAGTACTTC. It encodes CAISEASGVSSYEQYF.